This T cell receptor (beta chain) was obtained from a study of blood T cell repertoires in COVID-19. At the level of the study: COVID-19 samples from acute and convalescent phases originated in the United States, Italy and Spain. PBMCs, B-cell-depleted T cells, or T cells were the source of the cDNA or gDNA that made up the material.

Study processing details: Estimation of nucleated cell counts relied on the amplification of reference gene primers. Clones were sequenced by immunoSEQ multiplex PCR, and TCRdb holds only the in-frame ones, with some missing. V, J and clone size are those of that table, while D and trimming were read from the DNA. The profile shows 300,000 to 450,000 clones, over 65% of them singletons. The sequencing sample was made of peripheral blood. This receptor was taken from a human donor with acute or convalescent COVID-19. The donor label of this sample is uncertain.

DNA of the CDR3: TGTGCCAGCAGCTTAGCCAACCGACTAGCGGAAATAAATGAGCAGTTCTTC. Its translation is CASSLANRLAEINEQFF. The V gene is TRBV7-9, the J gene TRBJ2-1; 9 nucleotides align to TRBD2. This CDR3 has 17 amino acids. Unmatched junction bases numbered 10, after V lost 0 bases and J lost 7 bases. Germline CDR1 is SEHNR and CDR2 is FQNEAQ (reference sequence).